The TCR beta chain described here comes from a study of T cell responses to AZD1222 COVID-19 vaccine. General study results and limits: The donor group comprised mostly white British people and more females; the analysis possibly underestimated clonal diversity. Repertoire samples came only from after the peak T cell response. Baseline serology detected seropositivity in only six or seven AZD1222 recipients. Nearly half of the spike-specific TCRs reportedly recognize variant regions that carry no mutations.

Repertoires were generated with immunoSEQ multiplex PCR, while TCRdb's copy carries only in-frame clones and drops some. The data contain about 180,000 clones, 80% to 90% of them singletons. This clone was observed at least ten times. No antigen is known for it. The length of the CDR3 is 15 residues. Germline assignment: CDR1 SGHVS and CDR2 FNYEAQ. J was trimmed by 4 bases and V by 5 bases; bases with no gene match: 10. The origin of this receptor is an adult in good health. The source material was peripheral blood, sampled on day 0 of AZD1222 vaccination. The chain couples TRBV7-6 to TRBJ2-5, with TRBD1 matching over 7 bases. The CDR3 loop reads CASSPLGGGVETQYF. CDR3 nucleotides: TGTGCCAGCAGCCCCCTAGGGGGCGGAGTAGAGACCCAGTACTTC.